The source of this TCR beta chain is a study of identifying expanded T cells in peripheral blood. V lost 4 bases, J lost 4 bases, and 2 bases stayed unmatched. Per the germline V gene, CDR1 is SGHTA and CDR2 is FQGNSA. This CDR3 contains 16 residues. Profiling relied on immunoSEQ multiplex PCR, and the TCRdb table lists in-frame clones only, not all of them. The repertoire holds around 130,000 clones, with about 86% as singletons. Sequenced sample: blood. This receptor was obtained from a person between 18 and 75 years old in good health. This chain links TRBV7-2 with TRBJ2-2, with 14 bases lining up with TRBD2. The CDR3 region is CASSSTSGGATGELFF. CDR3 bases: TGTGCCAGCAGCTCGACTAGCGGGGGGGCCACCGGGGAGCTGTTTTTT.